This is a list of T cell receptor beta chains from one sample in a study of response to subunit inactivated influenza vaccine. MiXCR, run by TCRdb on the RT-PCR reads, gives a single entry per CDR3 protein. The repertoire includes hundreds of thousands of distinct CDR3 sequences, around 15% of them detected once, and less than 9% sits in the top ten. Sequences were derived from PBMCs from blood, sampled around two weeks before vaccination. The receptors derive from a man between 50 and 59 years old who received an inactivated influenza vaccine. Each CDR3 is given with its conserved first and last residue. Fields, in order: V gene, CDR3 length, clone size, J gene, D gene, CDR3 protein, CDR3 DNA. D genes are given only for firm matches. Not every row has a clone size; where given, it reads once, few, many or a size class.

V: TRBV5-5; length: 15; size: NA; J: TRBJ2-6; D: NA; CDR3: CASSLTDSGANVLTF; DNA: TGTGCCAGCAGCTTGACCGACTCTGGGGCCAACGTCCTGACTTTC
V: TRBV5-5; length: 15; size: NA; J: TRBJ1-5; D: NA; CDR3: CASSLGQSPNQPQHF; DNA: TGTGCCAGCAGCTTGGGACAGAGCCCCAATCAGCCCCAGCATTTT
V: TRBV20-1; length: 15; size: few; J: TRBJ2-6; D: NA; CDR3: CSADSIGAGANVLTF; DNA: TGCAGTGCTGACTCAATAGGGGCTGGGGCCAACGTCCTGACTTTC
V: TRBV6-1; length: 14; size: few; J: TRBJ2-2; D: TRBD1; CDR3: CATDRGLTTGELFF; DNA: TGTGCCACCGACAGGGGGCTAACGACCGGGGAGCTGTTTTTT
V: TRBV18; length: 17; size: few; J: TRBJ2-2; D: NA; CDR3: CASSPPRRTENTGELFF; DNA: TGTGCCAGCTCACCACCGAGGAGGACAGAGAACACCGGGGAGCTGTTTTTT
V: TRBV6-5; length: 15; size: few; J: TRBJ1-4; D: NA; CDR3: CASSWVGASNEKLFF; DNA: TGTGCCAGCAGTTGGGTTGGGGCTTCTAATGAAAAACTGTTTTTT
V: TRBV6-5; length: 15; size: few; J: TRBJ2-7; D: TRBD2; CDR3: CASSYLASGTHEQYF; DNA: TGTGCCAGCAGTTACCTGGCTAGCGGGACCCACGAGCAGTACTTC
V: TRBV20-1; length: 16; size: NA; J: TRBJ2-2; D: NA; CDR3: CSARDRAVTNTGELFF; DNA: TGCAGTGCTAGAGATCGAGCAGTAACGAACACCGGGGAGCTGTTTTTT
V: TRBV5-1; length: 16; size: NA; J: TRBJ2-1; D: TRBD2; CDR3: CASSPGTSGPTMGQFF; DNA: TGCGCCAGCAGCCCCGGGACTAGCGGGCCCACAATGGGGCAGTTCTTC
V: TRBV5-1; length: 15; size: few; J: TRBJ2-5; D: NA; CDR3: CASSPGRQSRETQYF; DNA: TGCGCCAGCAGCCCGGGAAGGCAGAGTAGGGAGACCCAGTACTTC
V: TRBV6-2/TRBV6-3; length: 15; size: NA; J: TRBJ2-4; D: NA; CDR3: CASSLQGLAKNIQYF; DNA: TGTGCCAGCAGTCTGCAGGGTCTAGCCAAAAACATTCAGTACTTC
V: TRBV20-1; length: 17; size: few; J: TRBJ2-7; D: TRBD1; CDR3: CSARDGGIRTGVSEQYF; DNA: TGCAGTGCTAGAGATGGGGGGATCAGGACAGGGGTTAGCGAGCAGTACTTC
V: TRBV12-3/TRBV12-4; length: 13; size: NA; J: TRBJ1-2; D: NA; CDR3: CASSYGDNYGYTF; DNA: TGTGCCAGCAGTTATGGGGATAACTATGGCTACACCTTC
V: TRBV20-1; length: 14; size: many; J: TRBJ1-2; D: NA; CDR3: CSAKTEGNNYGYTF; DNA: TGCAGTGCCAAAACAGAGGGCAACAACTATGGCTACACCTTC
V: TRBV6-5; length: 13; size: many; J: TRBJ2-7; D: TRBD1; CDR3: CASSQTGSDEQYF; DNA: TGTGCCAGCAGTCAGACAGGGTCTGACGAGCAGTACTTC
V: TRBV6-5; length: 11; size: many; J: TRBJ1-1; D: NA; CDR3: CASRSNTEAFF; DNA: TGTGCCAGCAGATCTAACACTGAAGCTTTCTTT
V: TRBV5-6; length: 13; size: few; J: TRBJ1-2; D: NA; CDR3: CASSLRDPYGYTF; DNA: TGTGCCAGCAGCTTGCGGGACCCCTATGGCTACACCTTC
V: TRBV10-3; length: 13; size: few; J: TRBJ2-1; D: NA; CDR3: CAISGPPGGEQFF; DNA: TGTGCCATCTCCGGGCCCCCCGGTGGTGAGCAGTTCTTC
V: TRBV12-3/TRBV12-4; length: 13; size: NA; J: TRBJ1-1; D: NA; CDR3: CASLGGLNTEAFF; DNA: TGTGCCAGCTTGGGGGGCTTGAACACTGAAGCTTTCTTT